Sequencing of this TCR beta chain was carried out in a study of blood T cells in healthy people across ages. This CDR3 region has 15 residues. Trimming cost V 3 bases and J 2 bases; bases outside gene matches: 3. Germline V gene data show CDR1 as SEHNR and CDR2 as FQNEAQ (reference sequence). Alongside a J-beta primer mix, a sample-barcoded 5' primer served in a second PCR lasting about 6 to 11 cycles. TCRdb ran MiXCR on the 5' RACE reads and lists one entry per CDR3 protein. This table has hundreds of thousands of distinct CDR3 sequences, approximately 30% appearing once. The TCR sequence derives from an elderly woman in good health. The chain is built from TRBV7-9 and TRBJ1-3, with 8 bases lining up with TRBD1. The sample comprised blood. The DNA for the CDR3 is TGTGCCAGCAGCTTGATACAGGGGGCTGGAAACACCATATATTTT. The encoded protein is CASSLIQGAGNTIYF. The full variable domain, its missing parts supplied by reference TRBV7-9 and TRBJ1-3, is DTGVSQNPRHKITKRGQNVTFRCDPISEHNRLYWYRQTLGQGPEFLTYFQNEAQLEKSRLLSDRFSAERPKGSFSTLEIQRTEQGDSAMYLCASSLIQGAGNTIYFGEGSWLTVV.